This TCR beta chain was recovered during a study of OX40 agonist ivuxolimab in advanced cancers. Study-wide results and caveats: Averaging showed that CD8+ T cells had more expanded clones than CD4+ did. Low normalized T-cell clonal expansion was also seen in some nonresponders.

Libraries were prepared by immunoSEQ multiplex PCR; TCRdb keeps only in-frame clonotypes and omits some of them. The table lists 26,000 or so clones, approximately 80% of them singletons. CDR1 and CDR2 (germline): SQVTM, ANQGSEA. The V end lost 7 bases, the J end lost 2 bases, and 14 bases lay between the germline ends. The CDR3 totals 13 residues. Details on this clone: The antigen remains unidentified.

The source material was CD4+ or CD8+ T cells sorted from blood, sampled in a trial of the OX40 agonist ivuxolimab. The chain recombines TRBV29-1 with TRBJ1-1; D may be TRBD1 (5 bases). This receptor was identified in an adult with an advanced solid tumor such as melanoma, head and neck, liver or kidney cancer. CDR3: CSGDPRGNTEAFF. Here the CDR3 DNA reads TGCAGCGGTGACCCAAGGGGTAACACTGAAGCTTTCTTT.